Listed below are T cell receptor beta chains from one sample, sequenced in a study of long-term antiretroviral therapy in people with HIV. The table came from immunoSEQ multiplex PCR; TCRdb's copy has only in-frame clones and leaves some out. The table shows under 30,000 clones, with over 65% occurring only once. The source material was unsorted PBMCs, sampled 4.4 years after starting antiretroviral therapy. These TCRs come from a man aged 25 to 45 with HIV. Each CDR3 is given with its conserved first and last residue. Each record gives: J gene, V gene, D gene, CDR3 protein. A D gene is named only where the DNA matches it firmly.

J: TRBJ1-1
V: TRBV16
D: -
CDR3: CASSQAPEAFF

J: TRBJ1-2
V: TRBV5-1
D: TRBD1
CDR3: CASSLDRTGVAGGYTF

J: TRBJ2-1
V: TRBV27
D: TRBD1
CDR3: CASSLTGGSYNEQFF

J: TRBJ2-7
V: TRBV6-5
D: TRBD1
CDR3: CASSLGQGYEQYF

J: TRBJ2-3
V: TRBV25-1
D: -
CDR3: CASSGGLSTDTQYF

J: TRBJ1-1
V: TRBV13
D: -
CDR3: CASSLGLGAGNTEAFF

J: TRBJ2-7
V: TRBV19
D: TRBD2
CDR3: CASSWTSGAYEQYF

J: TRBJ1-1
V: TRBV7-9
D: TRBD1
CDR3: CASSPNRGYTEAFF

J: TRBJ2-7
V: TRBV11-2
D: -
CDR3: CASSLESGHSYEQYF

J: TRBJ2-7
V: TRBV11-2
D: TRBD2
CDR3: CASSLVAGLYEQYF

J: TRBJ1-5
V: TRBV7-8
D: -
CDR3: CASSLGYSGNQPQHF

J: TRBJ2-5
V: TRBV7-9
D: -
CDR3: CASSYRPIPGETQYF

J: TRBJ2-7
V: TRBV2
D: -
CDR3: CASSTSRGPFYEQYF

J: TRBJ2-7
V: TRBV5-1
D: -
CDR3: CASNRDGTYEQYF

J: TRBJ1-3
V: TRBV27
D: -
CDR3: CASSKNREGNTIYF

J: TRBJ2-1
V: TRBV6-5
D: TRBD2
CDR3: CASSYSSSGVHNEQFF

J: TRBJ1-1
V: TRBV5-1
D: -
CDR3: CASSLGGNTEAFF

J: TRBJ2-7
V: TRBV19
D: -
CDR3: CASRDGPYEQYF

J: TRBJ2-1
V: TRBV19
D: -
CDR3: CASSTGHLPPVGQFF

J: TRBJ2-1
V: TRBV27
D: TRBD1
CDR3: CASSFRTGGANSEFF

J: TRBJ1-2
V: TRBV4-1
D: -
CDR3: CASSQEASGAPNYGYTF

J: TRBJ1-6
V: TRBV18
D: TRBD1
CDR3: CASSPPGQGSPLHF

J: TRBJ2-2
V: TRBV5-4
D: -
CDR3: CASSLSRERDTGELFF

J: TRBJ1-4
V: TRBV7-2
D: -
CDR3: CASSLAQGLGVTKLFF

J: TRBJ2-7
V: TRBV2
D: -
CDR3: CATLPNTSPFSYEQYF

J: TRBJ2-7
V: TRBV5-6
D: TRBD2
CDR3: CASSFTLAGAYEQYF

J: TRBJ1-3
V: TRBV28
D: -
CDR3: CASSLRDWYENTIYF

J: TRBJ1-1
V: TRBV6-1
D: -
CDR3: CASSEGWGLEAFF

J: TRBJ1-2
V: TRBV28
D: TRBD1
CDR3: CASSTGQGAYGYTF

J: TRBJ1-2
V: TRBV6-5
D: -
CDR3: CASSYRDNGYGYTF

J: TRBJ1-2
V: TRBV7-8
D: -
CDR3: CASSLVPGVPNYGYTF

J: TRBJ2-7
V: TRBV4-3
D: -
CDR3: CASSQGGLQYEQYF

J: TRBJ2-7
V: TRBV13
D: TRBD1
CDR3: CASSILRGRDEQYF

J: TRBJ1-2
V: TRBV4-3
D: TRBD1
CDR3: CASSQYRGDYGYTF

J: TRBJ1-1
V: TRBV28
D: -
CDR3: CASSSGGTENTEAFF

J: TRBJ2-1
V: TRBV4-3
D: TRBD2
CDR3: CASSQGAGGGPYNEQFF

J: TRBJ2-7
V: TRBV5-6
D: -
CDR3: CASSAAFEGGYEQYF

J: TRBJ2-7
V: TRBV7-6
D: -
CDR3: CASSLEGSFEQYF

J: TRBJ2-3
V: TRBV9
D: -
CDR3: CASSVVWGDTQYF

J: TRBJ1-2
V: TRBV13
D: -
CDR3: CASSFSGGGLYGYTF

J: TRBJ2-7
V: TRBV9
D: -
CDR3: CASSVDGTINEQYF

J: TRBJ1-2
V: TRBV7-6
D: TRBD1
CDR3: CASSATLQGDGYTF

J: TRBJ1-1
V: TRBV6-4
D: -
CDR3: CASSDTDRNTEAFF

J: TRBJ2-1
V: TRBV7-6
D: -
CDR3: CASSLEDEQFF

J: TRBJ2-1
V: TRBV19
D: TRBD2
CDR3: CASSTTWIRGLAVPGGYNEQFF

J: TRBJ1-5
V: TRBV4-1
D: -
CDR3: CASSQEGAYSNQPQHF

J: TRBJ1-2
V: TRBV6-1
D: -
CDR3: CASTGLVGYGYTF

J: TRBJ2-6
V: TRBV18
D: TRBD2
CDR3: CASSQIGTRDSGANVLTF